A selection of T cell receptor beta chains follows, all from one sample in a study of blood T cell repertoires in COVID-19. TCRdb keeps only in-frame clones here, not all; method: immunoSEQ multiplex PCR. The sample carries more than 120,000 clones, approximately 81% recorded once. The sample was peripheral blood. These receptor sequences come from a human donor with acute or convalescent COVID-19. The donor label of this sample is uncertain. Both conserved end residues are part of each CDR3. Each record gives: clone size, D gene, V gene, J gene, CDR3 protein, CDR3 DNA. D genes are given only for firm matches. Clone sizes are given selectively: once, few, many, or a class where the clone is expanded.

NA	TRBD2	TRBV7-2	TRBJ2-3	CASSLGLRGVRTDTQYF	TGTGCCAGCAGCTTAGGTTTGCGGGGGGTCCGCACAGATACGCAGTATTTT
NA	TRBD2	TRBV2	TRBJ2-2	CASSLLAGDTGELFF	TGTGCCAGCAGCTTACTAGCGGGAGACACCGGGGAGCTGTTTTTT
few	NA	TRBV7-2	TRBJ1-5	CASSQHQNQPQHF	TGTGCCAGCAGCCAACATCAGAATCAGCCCCAGCATTTT
NA	TRBD1	TRBV27	TRBJ2-2	CASRTGYYTGELFF	TGTGCCAGCAGGACAGGGTATTACACCGGGGAGCTGTTTTTT
NA	NA	TRBV7-9	TRBJ1-3	CASRAIGQPGNTIYF	TGTGCCAGCAGAGCTATTGGACAGCCTGGAAACACCATATATTTT
NA	TRBD1	TRBV19	TRBJ1-2	CASSIEGDSATANYGYTF	TGTGCCAGTAGTATAGAGGGGGACAGCGCAACTGCTAACTATGGCTACACCTTC
NA	TRBD1	TRBV19	TRBJ1-5	CASSSSGQRQPQHF	TGTGCCAGTAGTAGCTCGGGACAGCGTCAGCCCCAGCATTTT
NA	NA	TRBV18	TRBJ2-2	CASSREGGSGTGELFF	TGTGCCAGCTCAAGAGAAGGAGGGTCTGGCACCGGGGAGCTGTTTTTT
NA	TRBD2	TRBV5-4	TRBJ2-5	CASSGQLAGGQETQYF	TGTGCCAGCAGCGGACAACTAGCGGGGGGACAAGAGACCCAGTACTTC
NA	TRBD1	TRBV19	TRBJ1-6	CASSIPPQGARNSPLHF	TGTGCCAGTAGTATCCCCCCGCAGGGGGCCCGGAATTCACCCCTCCACTTT
NA	NA	TRBV19	TRBJ1-2	CASSMRQGNYGYTF	TGTGCCAGTAGTATGCGGCAGGGAAACTATGGCTACACCTTC
NA	NA	TRBV19	TRBJ1-1	CASSIGQGVAEAFF	TGTGCCAGTAGTATAGGGCAGGGTGTAGCTGAAGCTTTCTTT
NA	TRBD2	TRBV24-1	TRBJ2-3	CATKAGGAGSTDTQYF	TGTGCCACCAAGGCCGGGGGGGCCGGTAGCACAGATACGCAGTATTTT
NA	NA	TRBV7-8	TRBJ1-1	CASSRSSSTEAFF	TGTGCCAGCAGCCGTTCGTCTTCCACTGAAGCTTTCTTT
NA	NA	TRBV19	TRBJ1-1	CASSISGRPKTFEAFF	TGTGCCAGTAGTATATCAGGGCGACCCAAGACCTTTGAAGCTTTCTTT
NA	NA	TRBV6-5	TRBJ2-5	CASSSPQETQYF	TGTGCCAGCAGTTCCCCGCAAGAGACCCAGTACTTC
NA	TRBD2	TRBV5-4	TRBJ2-1	CASSFGAGGGEFF	TGTGCCAGCAGCTTTGGGGCGGGGGGCGGTGAGTTCTTC
NA	NA	TRBV4-3	TRBJ1-2	CASSPKGSSYGYTF	TGCGCCAGCAGCCCAAAAGGGAGCAGCTATGGCTACACCTTC
NA	TRBD1	TRBV5-1	TRBJ1-4	CASSEGQSYEKLFF	TGCGCCAGCAGCGAGGGACAGTCGTATGAAAAACTGTTTTTT
NA	NA	TRBV5-1	TRBJ2-2	CASSPIPDSQGGGELFF	TGCGCCAGCAGCCCCATACCCGATTCTCAGGGCGGCGGGGAGCTGTTTTTT
NA	TRBD1	TRBV29-1	TRBJ1-2	CSVDNQDRVGISYGYTF	TGCAGCGTTGATAACCAGGACAGGGTGGGGATCAGTTATGGCTACACCTTC
once	TRBD2	TRBV11-1	TRBJ2-1	CASRSSGKAYNEQFF	TGTGCCAGCAGATCTAGCGGGAAGGCATACAATGAGCAGTTCTTC
NA	TRBD1	TRBV27	TRBJ1-1	CAVRGQANTEAFF	TGTGCCGTCCGGGGACAGGCGAACACTGAAGCTTTCTTT
NA	NA	TRBV30	TRBJ1-1	CAWTIPGGRTEAFF	TGTGCCTGGACCATTCCGGGGGGTAGGACTGAAGCTTTCTTT
NA	NA	TRBV2	TRBJ2-3	CASSLGQIFTDTQYF	TGTGCCAGCAGTTTAGGACAGATATTCACAGATACGCAGTATTTT
NA	NA	TRBV6-2/TRBV6-3	TRBJ1-5	CASSYRGQLSSYSNQPQHF	TGTGCCAGCAGTTACCGAGGACAGCTGTCGTCGTATAGCAATCAGCCCCAGCATTTT
NA	NA	TRBV19	TRBJ1-2	CASSIGGGGYSGYTF	TGTGCCAGTAGTATAGGAGGCGGGGGGTACTCTGGCTACACCTTC
few	NA	TRBV5-8	TRBJ1-2	CASSLKGRYGYTF	TGTGCCAGCAGCTTGAAGGGGAGGTATGGCTACACCTTC
NA	NA	TRBV7-3	TRBJ2-2	CASSLSPGIGTGELFF	TGTGCCAGCAGCTTATCGCCAGGTATCGGCACCGGGGAGCTGTTTTTT
NA	NA	TRBV18	TRBJ1-1	CASSPFAQTDTNTEAFF	TGTGCCAGCTCACCATTCGCGCAGACAGATACCAACACTGAAGCTTTCTTT
NA	TRBD1	TRBV7-8	TRBJ1-3	CASSFQGVLSGNTIYF	TGTGCCAGCAGCTTTCAGGGGGTTCTCTCTGGAAACACCATATATTTT
NA	NA	TRBV5-4	TRBJ1-4	CASSLRGVSNEKLFF	TGTGCCAGCAGCTTAAGAGGAGTCAGTAATGAAAAACTGTTTTTT
NA	NA	TRBV19	TRBJ1-5	CASRGLQGPNQPQHF	TGTGCCAGTAGAGGGCTGCAGGGCCCCAATCAGCCCCAGCATTTT
few	TRBD1	TRBV28	TRBJ2-7	CASSRHRDSYEQYF	TGTGCCAGCAGTCGCCACCGGGACAGCTACGAGCAGTACTTC
NA	TRBD1	TRBV18	TRBJ1-5	CASSPGTGVQPQHF	TGTGCCAGCTCACCAGGAACAGGGGTTCAGCCCCAGCATTTT
once	NA	TRBV4-2	TRBJ2-7	CASSQWGQYEQYF	TGTGCCAGCAGCCAATGGGGGCAGTACGAGCAGTACTTC
NA	NA	TRBV7-2	TRBJ2-3	CASSLQGRDTQYF	TGTGCCAGCAGCTTACAGGGAAGAGATACGCAGTATTTT
NA	TRBD1	TRBV7-2	TRBJ2-2	CASSRTGNTGELFF	TGTGCCAGCAGCCGGACAGGGAACACCGGGGAGCTGTTTTTT
few	TRBD2	TRBV2	TRBJ2-7	CASSVASSGGSYEQYF	TGTGCCAGCAGTGTCGCGTCTAGCGGGGGATCCTACGAGCAGTACTTC
NA	TRBD1	TRBV27	TRBJ1-1	CASSWYPPGQGSEAFF	TGTGCCAGCAGTTGGTACCCGCCGGGACAGGGGTCTGAAGCTTTCTTT
NA	NA	TRBV11-2	TRBJ2-2	CASSLGSGTGELFF	TGTGCCAGCAGCTTAGGTTCGGGGACCGGGGAGCTGTTTTTT
NA	NA	TRBV19	TRBJ2-3	CASTTAERPDTQYF	TGTGCCAGTACCACAGCGGAGCGCCCAGATACGCAGTATTTT
NA	TRBD1	TRBV10-3	TRBJ1-2	CAIRPSSRDRGANYGYTF	TGTGCCATCAGGCCATCATCCCGGGACAGGGGCGCCAACTATGGCTACACCTTC
few	NA	TRBV19	TRBJ1-5	CASSIGPGGTQHF	TGTGCCAGTAGTATCGGACCTGGAGGGACCCAGCATTTT
NA	NA	TRBV11-1	TRBJ2-3	CASSNQGVGWADTQYF	TGTGCCAGCAGCAACCAAGGGGTAGGATGGGCAGATACGCAGTATTTT
few	NA	TRBV28	TRBJ1-2	CASTVGSLGGYTF	TGTGCCAGCACCGTCGGGTCTTTAGGTGGCTACACCTTC
NA	TRBD1	TRBV19	TRBJ2-3	CASGDRAVDTQYF	TGTGCCAGTGGGGACAGGGCGGTTGATACGCAGTATTTT
once	TRBD2	TRBV5-1	TRBJ2-7	CASSPSGPYEQYF	TGCGCCAGCAGTCCTAGCGGACCCTACGAGCAGTACTTC
once	TRBD1	TRBV4-3	TRBJ2-3	CASSQDNQGVGDTQYF	TGCGCCAGCAGCCAAGACAACCAGGGGGTGGGAGATACGCAGTATTTT
once	TRBD1	TRBV2	TRBJ2-5	CAGGQGLGETQYF	TGTGCCGGGGGACAGGGTTTGGGAGAGACCCAGTACTTC
NA	TRBD2	TRBV5-4	TRBJ2-1	CASSLKPAGGRDEQFF	TGTGCCAGCAGCTTGAAGCCAGCGGGAGGGCGCGATGAGCAGTTCTTC
NA	TRBD1	TRBV5-4	TRBJ2-2	CASSKGQGAQTGELFF	TGTGCCAGCAGCAAGGGGCAGGGGGCGCAAACCGGGGAGCTGTTTTTT